This is a list of T cell receptor beta chains from one sample in a study of tumor-infiltrating lymphocytes in oesophageal squamous cell carcinoma. TCRdb fed the PCR reads into MiXCR, producing one record per CDR3 protein. The table lists around 19,000 distinct CDR3 sequences, about 42% of them singletons. The sequencing input was normal esophageal tissue next to the tumor. The receptors originated from a female donor with esophageal squamous cell carcinoma. Both conserved end residues are part of each CDR3.

>TRBV7-3|TRBJ2-5
CASSPGWGETQYF
>TRBV28|-
CASSFKAGGLSYEQYF
>TRBV6-6|TRBJ2-1
CASSYSIAGGLDEQFF
>TRBV6-1|TRBJ2-7
CASGRPAPNLYEQYF
>TRBV5-6|TRBJ2-1
CASSLWDRTYNEQFF
>TRBV5-3|-
CASRRLAGNYNEQYF
>TRBV7-9|-
CASSFSGTGYEQYF
>TRBV7-6|TRBJ2-1
CASSSDRESGYNEQFF
>TRBV6-1|TRBJ2-1
CASSDEGYYNEQFF
>TRBV7-2|-
CASSFLGQGTYEQYF
>TRBV10-3|TRBJ2-2
CAIGSGRESTGELFF
>TRBV18|-
CASSPTGTSYEQYF
>TRBV24-1|TRBJ2-4
CATSDPGQGLIQYF
>TRBV7-2|TRBJ2-3
CASLPQVGDTQYF
>TRBV11-2|-
CASSPGREGEQFF
>TRBV5-1|TRBJ1-2
CASSSRSMTGGYTF
>TRBV12-5|TRBJ2-6
CASGSLSGTEQLF
>TRBV6-1|TRBJ2-3
CASSRGTLVITDTQYF
>TRBV5-6|TRBJ1-1
CASSLVGLMNTEAFF
>TRBV19|-
CASSIGGLGAYEQYF
>TRBV5-6|TRBJ2-5
CASSLLAGRGGTQYF
>TRBV7-2|-
CASSLDLAGMSGELFF
>TRBV7-3|-
CASSLRALQGGNEQFF
>TRBV28|-
CASRPQTSGTYNEQFF
>TRBV2|-
CASSTSGINNEQFF
>TRBV10-3|TRBJ2-1
CASQLAGVYNEQFF
>TRBV12-3/TRBV12-4|-
CASSLVSPVEQETQYF
>TRBV5-1|TRBJ2-1
CASSPLGGGGNEQFF
>TRBV2|TRBJ1-2
CASSDEFNGYTF